This T cell receptor beta chain was sequenced during a study of blood T cell repertoires in COVID-19. Study-wide context: Samples of COVID-19 (acute and convalescent) were obtained from the United States, Italy and Spain.

Per the authors' pipeline: The authors estimated nucleated cell counts from reference gene primer amplification. The protocol was immunoSEQ multiplex PCR, while the TCRdb copy is restricted to in-frame clones and leaves out a portion. The DNA gave D and trimming, while V, J and clone size come from that table. The sample contains about 67,000 clones, about 87% of which appear only once. This CDR3 is built from 15 residues. Per germline, CDR1 SEHNR and CDR2 FQNEAQ (reference sequence). Between the trimmed V and J ends, which lost 5 bases and 4 bases, there was a span of 17 bases. The source of this sequence is a man aged 50 to 60 with active COVID-19. V and J are TRBV7-9 and TRBJ1-1; maybe TRBD1 (6 bases). The sequencing sample was made of peripheral blood. The CDR3 spells CASSVQQGGRTEAFF. Written as DNA, the CDR3 is TGTGCCAGCAGCGTACAACAGGGTGGACGCACTGAAGCTTTCTTT.